The present T cell receptor beta chain was sequenced within a study of radiotherapy plus CTLA-4 blockade in lung cancer. The protocol was immunoSEQ multiplex PCR, while the TCRdb copy is restricted to in-frame clones and leaves out a portion. This table holds tens of thousands of clones, 70% to 85% found once. This CDR3 spans 15 amino acids. V trimming: 3 bases; J trimming: 8 bases; junction bases outside the gene matches: 6. Germline V gives CDR1 LNHDA, CDR2 SQIVND (reference sequence). This clonotype originated in a human donor with non-small cell lung cancer who had a partial response to radiotherapy plus ipilimumab. The gene calls are TRBV19 and TRBJ2-1; 11 bases agree with TRBD1. The sample here was peripheral blood, taken from a patient treated with radiotherapy plus ipilimumab. The CDR3 region is CASSIEGTGGDEQFF. The CDR3 DNA is TGTGCCAGTAGTATTGAAGGGACAGGGGGGGATGAGCAGTTCTTC.